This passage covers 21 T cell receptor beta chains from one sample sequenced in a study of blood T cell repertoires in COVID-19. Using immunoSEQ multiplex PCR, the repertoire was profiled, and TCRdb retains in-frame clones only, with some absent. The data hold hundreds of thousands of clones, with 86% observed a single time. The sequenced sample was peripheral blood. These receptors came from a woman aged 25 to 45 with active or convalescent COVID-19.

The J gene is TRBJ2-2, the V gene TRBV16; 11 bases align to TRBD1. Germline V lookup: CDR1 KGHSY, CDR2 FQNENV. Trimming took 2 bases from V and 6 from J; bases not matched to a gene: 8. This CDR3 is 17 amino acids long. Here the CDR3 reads CASSQRTGGEWAGELFF. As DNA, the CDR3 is TGTGCCAGCAGCCAACGGACAGGGGGCGAATGGGCCGGGGAGCTGTTTTTT.

For the CDR3, the DNA is TGTGCCAGCTCTAGAAACACAGATACGCAGTATTTT. It encodes CASSRNTDTQYF. This chain links TRBV2 with TRBJ2-3; D remains ambiguous. Deletions cut 8 bases from V and 2 bases from J, with 8 bases between. Germline V gives CDR1 SNHLY, CDR2 FYNNEI. CDR3 length: 12 residues. The whole variable domain, filled in from reference TRBV2 and TRBJ2-3, reads EPEVTQTPSHQVTQMGQEVILRCVPISNHLYFYWYRQILGQKVEFLVSFYNNEISEKSEIFDDQFSVERPDGSNFTLKIRSTKLEDSAMYFCASSRNTDTQYFGPGTRLTVL.

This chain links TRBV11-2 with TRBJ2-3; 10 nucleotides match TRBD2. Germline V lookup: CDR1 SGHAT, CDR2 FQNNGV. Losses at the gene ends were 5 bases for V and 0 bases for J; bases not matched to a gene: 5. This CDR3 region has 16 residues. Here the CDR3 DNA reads TGTGCCAGCAGCCGTCTAGCGGGGGCGAGCACAGATACGCAGTATTTT. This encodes CASSRLAGASTDTQYF.

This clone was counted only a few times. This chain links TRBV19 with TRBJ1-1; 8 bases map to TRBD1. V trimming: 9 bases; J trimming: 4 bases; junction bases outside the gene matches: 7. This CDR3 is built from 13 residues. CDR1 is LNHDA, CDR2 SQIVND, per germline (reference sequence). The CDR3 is CASFDRGATEAFF. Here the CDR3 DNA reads TGTGCCAGCTTCGACAGGGGAGCCACTGAAGCTTTCTTT.

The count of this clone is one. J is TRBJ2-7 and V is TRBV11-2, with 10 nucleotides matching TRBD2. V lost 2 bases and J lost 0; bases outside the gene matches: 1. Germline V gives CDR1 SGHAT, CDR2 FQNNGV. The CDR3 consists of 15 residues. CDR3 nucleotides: TGTGCCAGCAGCTTAAAGCGGGAGGGCTCCTACGAGCAGTACTTC. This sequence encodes CASSLKREGSYEQYF.

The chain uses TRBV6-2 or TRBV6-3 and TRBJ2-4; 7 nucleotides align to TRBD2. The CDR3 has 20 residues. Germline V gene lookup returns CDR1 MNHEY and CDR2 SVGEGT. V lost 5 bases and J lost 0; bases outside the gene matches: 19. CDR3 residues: CASSQGRETWNDIAKNIQYF. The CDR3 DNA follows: TGTGCCAGCAGTCAAGGGCGGGAGACCTGGAATGACATAGCCAAAAACATTCAGTACTTC.

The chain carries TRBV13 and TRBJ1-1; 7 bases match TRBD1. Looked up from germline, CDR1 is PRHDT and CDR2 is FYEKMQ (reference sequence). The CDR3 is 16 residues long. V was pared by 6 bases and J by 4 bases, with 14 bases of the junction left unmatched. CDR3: CASRTHLAGGTTEAFF. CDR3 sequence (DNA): TGTGCCAGCAGAACCCACCTGGCAGGGGGGACCACTGAAGCTTTCTTT.

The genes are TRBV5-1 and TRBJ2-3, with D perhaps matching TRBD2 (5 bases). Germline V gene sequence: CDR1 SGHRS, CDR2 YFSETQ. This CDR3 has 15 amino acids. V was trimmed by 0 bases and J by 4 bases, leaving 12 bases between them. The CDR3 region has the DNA TGCGCCAGCAGCTTGGGAGGGAGTTCTCCAGATACGCAGTATTTT. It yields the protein CASSLGGSSPDTQYF.

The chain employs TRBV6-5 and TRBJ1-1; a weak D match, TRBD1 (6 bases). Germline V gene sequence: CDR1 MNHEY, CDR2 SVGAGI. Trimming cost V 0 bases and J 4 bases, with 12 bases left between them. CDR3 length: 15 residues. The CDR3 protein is CASSYSSKQGTEAFF. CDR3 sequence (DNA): TGTGCCAGCAGTTACTCGTCGAAACAGGGCACTGAAGCTTTCTTT.

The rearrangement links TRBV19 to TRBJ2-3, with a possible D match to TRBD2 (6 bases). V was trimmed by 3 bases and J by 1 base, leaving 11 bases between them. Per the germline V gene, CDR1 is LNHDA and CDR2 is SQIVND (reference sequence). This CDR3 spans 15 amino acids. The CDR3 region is CASSIPSEGTDTQYF. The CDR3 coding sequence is TGTGCCAGTAGTATCCCTAGCGAGGGCACAGATACGCAGTATTTT.

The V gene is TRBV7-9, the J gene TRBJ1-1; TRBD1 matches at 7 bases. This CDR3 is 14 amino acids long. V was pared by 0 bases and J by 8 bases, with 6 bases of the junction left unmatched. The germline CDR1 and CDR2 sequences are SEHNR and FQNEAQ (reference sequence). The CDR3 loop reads CASSLAYPGGEAFF. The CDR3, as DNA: TGTGCCAGCAGCTTAGCATATCCAGGGGGAGAAGCTTTCTTT.

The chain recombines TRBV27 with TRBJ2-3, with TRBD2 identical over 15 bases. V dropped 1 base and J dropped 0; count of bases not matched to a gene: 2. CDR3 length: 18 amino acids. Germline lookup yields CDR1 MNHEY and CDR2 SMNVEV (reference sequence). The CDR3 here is CASSLLGLAGGSTDTQYF. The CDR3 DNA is TGTGCCAGCAGTTTATTGGGACTAGCGGGAGGAAGCACAGATACGCAGTATTTT.

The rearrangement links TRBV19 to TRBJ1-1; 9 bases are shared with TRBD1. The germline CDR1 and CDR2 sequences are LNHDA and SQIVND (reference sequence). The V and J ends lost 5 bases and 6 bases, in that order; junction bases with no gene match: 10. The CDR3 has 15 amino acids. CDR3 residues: CASSAGTGMIAEAFF. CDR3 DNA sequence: TGTGCCAGTAGTGCCGGGACAGGGATGATCGCTGAAGCTTTCTTT.

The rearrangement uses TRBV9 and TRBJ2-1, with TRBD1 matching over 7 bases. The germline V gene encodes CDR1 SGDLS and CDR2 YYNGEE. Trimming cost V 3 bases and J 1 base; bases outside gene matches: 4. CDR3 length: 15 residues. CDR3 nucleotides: TGTGCCAGCAGCGAGCAACAGGGGTCCTACAATGAGCAGTTCTTC. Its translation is CASSEQQGSYNEQFF.

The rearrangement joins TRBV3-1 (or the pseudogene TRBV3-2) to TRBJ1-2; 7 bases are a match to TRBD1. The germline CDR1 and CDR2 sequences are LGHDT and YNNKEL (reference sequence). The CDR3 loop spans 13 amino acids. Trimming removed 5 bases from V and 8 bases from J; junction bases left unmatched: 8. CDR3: CASSSGTVGGYTF. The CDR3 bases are TGTGCCAGCAGCTCCGGGACAGTCGGGGGCTACACCTTC.

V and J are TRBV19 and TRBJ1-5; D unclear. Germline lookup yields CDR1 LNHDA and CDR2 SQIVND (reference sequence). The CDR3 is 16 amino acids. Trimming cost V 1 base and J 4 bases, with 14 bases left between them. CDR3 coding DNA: TGTGCCAGTAGTATAGCCCTAGGAGGTGCAAATCAGCCCCAGCATTTT. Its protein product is CASSIALGGANQPQHF. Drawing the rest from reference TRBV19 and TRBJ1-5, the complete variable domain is DGGITQSPKYLFRKEGQNVTLSCEQNLNHDAMYWYRQDPGQGLRLIYYSQIVNDFQKGDIAEGYSVSREKKESFPLTVTSAQKNPTAFYLCASSIALGGANQPQHFGDGTRLSIL.

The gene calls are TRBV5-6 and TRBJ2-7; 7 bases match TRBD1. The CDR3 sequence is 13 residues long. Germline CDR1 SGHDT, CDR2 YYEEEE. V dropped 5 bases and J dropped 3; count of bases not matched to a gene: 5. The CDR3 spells CASSWDSGYEQYF. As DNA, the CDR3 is TGTGCCAGCAGTTGGGACAGTGGCTACGAGCAGTACTTC.

The CDR3 is CASNLFQGVEQFF. CDR3 DNA: TGTGCCAGCAACCTATTCCAGGGGGTAGAGCAGTTCTTC. The chain joins TRBV12-3 or TRBV12-4 to TRBJ2-1; 7 bases are a match to TRBD1. The CDR3 spans 13 residues. Losses at the gene ends were 7 bases for V and 10 bases for J; bases not matched to a gene: 10.

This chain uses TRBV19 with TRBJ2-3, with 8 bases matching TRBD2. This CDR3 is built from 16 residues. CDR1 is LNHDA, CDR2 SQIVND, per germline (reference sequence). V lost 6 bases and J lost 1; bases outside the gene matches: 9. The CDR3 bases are TGTGCCAGTAGAATGTTCGGGGGGGCTCGCACAGATACGCAGTATTTT. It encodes CASRMFGGARTDTQYF.

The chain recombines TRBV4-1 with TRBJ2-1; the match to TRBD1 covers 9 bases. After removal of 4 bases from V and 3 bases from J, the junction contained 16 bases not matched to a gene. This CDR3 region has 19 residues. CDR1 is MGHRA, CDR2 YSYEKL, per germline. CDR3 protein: CASSRSPGDRARGYNEQFF. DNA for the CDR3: TGCGCCAGCAGCCGGTCCCCGGGGGACAGGGCTCGGGGCTACAATGAGCAGTTCTTC.

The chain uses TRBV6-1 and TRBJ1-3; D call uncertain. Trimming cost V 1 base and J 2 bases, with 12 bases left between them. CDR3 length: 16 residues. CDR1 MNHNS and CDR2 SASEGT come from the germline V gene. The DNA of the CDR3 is TGTGCCAGCAGTGAAGTCTACCTTGTGGCTGGAAACACCATATATTTT. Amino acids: CASSEVYLVAGNTIYF.